This TCR beta chain was identified in a study of T cell responses to AZD1222 COVID-19 vaccine. Study-level points and caveats: Every sample of the repertoires postdated the peak T cell response. Regions left unmutated in variants are reportedly the target of nearly half of spike-specific TCRs. CD4 TCRs covered the whole spike, strongest at regions 160-218 and 743-854.

Remarks on this clone: What it recognizes is unknown.

The table came from immunoSEQ multiplex PCR; TCRdb's copy has only in-frame clones and leaves some out. The sample includes about 120,000 clones, about 92% of them seen just once. This CDR3 is 11 amino acids long. Trimming took off 2 bases at V and 9 bases at J, with 8 bases between the two ends. Sample: peripheral blood, taken on day 0 of AZD1222 vaccination. The sequence was collected from an adult in good health. This chain joins TRBV12-3 or TRBV12-4 and TRBJ2-7; D might be TRBD2 (6 bases). The CDR3 region has the DNA TGTGCCAGCAGTTTATGGGGAGGGCAGTACTTC. Amino acids: CASSLWGGQYF.